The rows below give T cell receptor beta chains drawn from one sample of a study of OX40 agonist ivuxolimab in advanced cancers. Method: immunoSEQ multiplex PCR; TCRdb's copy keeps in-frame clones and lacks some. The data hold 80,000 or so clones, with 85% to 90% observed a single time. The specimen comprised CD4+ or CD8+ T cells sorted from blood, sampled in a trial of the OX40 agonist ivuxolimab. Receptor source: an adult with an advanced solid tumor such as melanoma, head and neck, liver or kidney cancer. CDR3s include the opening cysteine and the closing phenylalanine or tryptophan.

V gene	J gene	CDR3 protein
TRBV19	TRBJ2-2	CASSLTGELFF
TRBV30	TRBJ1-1	CAWHFTEAFF
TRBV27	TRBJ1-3	CASSPLDRIGSGNTIYF
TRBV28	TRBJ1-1	CASTSSGQGARTEAFF
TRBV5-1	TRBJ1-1	CASSSDRGNGAFF
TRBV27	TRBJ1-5	CASSPLRSNQPQHF
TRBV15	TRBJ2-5	CATSRDRASGGPGETQYF
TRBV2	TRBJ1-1	CAGRRQGSNTEAFF
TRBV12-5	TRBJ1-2	CASGLGGLGYGYTF
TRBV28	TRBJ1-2	CASSTGQGAGGYTF
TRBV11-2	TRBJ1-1	CASSLLRGTEAFF
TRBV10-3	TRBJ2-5	CAISRGQVQETQYF
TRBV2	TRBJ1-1	CASVFNRVLNTEAFF
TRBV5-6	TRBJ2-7	CASSVGQSYEQYF
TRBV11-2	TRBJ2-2	CASSLTGVQLFF
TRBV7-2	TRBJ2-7	CASSSQGVHEQYF
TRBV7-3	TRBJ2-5	CASSLGPSGTWVAQYF
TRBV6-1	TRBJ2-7	CASSEGPYEQYF
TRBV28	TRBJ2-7	CASSWDRGPYEQYF
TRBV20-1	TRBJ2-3	CSATAIGTQYF
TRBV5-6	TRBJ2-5	CASEKKGTQYF
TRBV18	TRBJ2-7	CASSPEVGGAYEQYF
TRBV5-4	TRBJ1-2	CASSLSVVGDGYTF
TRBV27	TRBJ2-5	CASSQQGEETQYF
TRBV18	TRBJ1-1	CASSPLQGLGTEAFF
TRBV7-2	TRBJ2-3	CASSLALAVSTDTQYF
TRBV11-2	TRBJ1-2	CASSLGQGDGYTF
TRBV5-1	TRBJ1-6	CASSLGDNRGAQNSPLHF
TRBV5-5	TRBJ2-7	CASSIDRVEYF
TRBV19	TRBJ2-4	CASTETTGSIGNIQYF
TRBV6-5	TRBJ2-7	CASSRGIYEQYF
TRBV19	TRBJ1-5	CASSIRGQPQHF
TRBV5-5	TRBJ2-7	CASTRTGDEQYF
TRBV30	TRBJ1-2	CALGGVVELNGYTF
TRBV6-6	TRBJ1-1	CASKDREDTEAFF
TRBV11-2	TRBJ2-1	CASTPAGLADNEQFF
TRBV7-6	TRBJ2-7	CASSFGQGTSEQYF